This T cell receptor (beta chain) was identified during a study of CD8 T cells in ankylosing spondylitis. General observations from the study: Relatively scarce in peripheral blood, disease-linked clones were CD8+. In ankylosing spondylitis patients, matched synovial fluid reportedly showed significant enrichment of disease-linked clones. Characteristic of ankylosing spondylitis blood, it appeared, was a TCR beta motif comprising 7 to 9 highly homologous variants.

One entry per CDR3 protein, called by TCRdb with MiXCR from the 5' RACE reads. Here the sample spans approximately 250,000 distinct CDR3 sequences, about 10% being singletons. Germline V gene data show CDR1 as SGHRS and CDR2 as YFSETQ. The V and J ends lost 1 base and 2 bases respectively, with 9 bases between them. The CDR3 totals 14 residues. This clonotype was seen at least ten times. The antigen is undetermined. The source material was blood, either unsorted or a sorted T cell fraction (not recorded which). The TCR was taken from a male donor with ankylosing spondylitis or in good health (not recorded which). The chain combines TRBV5-1 with TRBJ1-2; D unresolved. In DNA form, the CDR3 reads TGCGCCAGCAGCTTGACCGACACGAACTATGGCTACACCTTC. It encodes CASSLTDTNYGYTF.